The T cell receptor (beta chain) under discussion was sequenced for a study of T cells in Graves' hyperthyroidism and ophthalmopathy. General study findings and limits: Ophthalmopathy cases were set apart from stable hyperthyroidism by a 13 V-J model.

From germline, CDR1 is SGHAT and CDR2 FQDESV (reference sequence). V shed 5 bases and J 2 bases; nucleotides not matched to a gene: 14. The CDR3 is 18 residues long. Researchers amplified the TCR beta CDR3 regions from RNA transcripts. RT-PCR in the first round (using the HTBI primer set) targeted the TCR CDR3. Via MiXCR, TCRdb re-called the multiplex PCR reads, giving one row per CDR3 protein. The sample has 470,000 or so distinct CDR3 sequences, roughly 20% seen once. This clonotype was recorded a few times. The target antigen is unknown. Patients were excluded for uncontrolled infection, other autoimmune disease, pregnancy or lactation.

This chain connects TRBV11-1 to TRBJ2-5; 10 nucleotides line up with TRBD2. The TCR originated in a man younger than 35 with Graves' hyperthyroidism. Sequenced sample: blood. This chain's CDR3 is CASSPKRGGQTKQETQYF. The CDR3 coding sequence is TGTGCCAGCAGCCCGAAGCGGGGGGGCCAAACGAAACAAGAGACCCAGTACTTC.